This TCR beta chain was sequenced in a study of blood T cell repertoires in COVID-19. Study at large: Sites across the United States, Italy and Spain contributed samples from acute and convalescent COVID-19. T cells, B-cell-depleted T cells, or PBMCs provided the cDNA or gDNA that served as material.

Trimming removed 4 bases from V and 3 bases from J, with 12 bases in between. Germline loops: CDR1 MDHEN, CDR2 SYDVKM. The CDR3 covers 14 residues. This clone was observed a handful of times. Authors' processing steps: The assay estimated nucleated cells by amplifying reference gene primers. Sequencing used immunoSEQ multiplex PCR; TCRdb keeps in-frame clones, though not all of them. That table gives V, J and clone size, and the DNA gave D and trimming. The data hold 310,000 or so clones, with around 87% observed a single time. Sequenced: peripheral blood. V is TRBV28 and J is TRBJ1-2, with D possibly TRBD1 on 5 matching bases. The TCR originated in a woman in her 30s who had recovered from COVID-19. The CDR3 region is CASSSQGGDYGYTF. The CDR3 bases are TGTGCCAGCAGTTCCCAGGGAGGTGACTATGGCTACACCTTC.